The sequence of this T cell receptor (beta chain) was determined in a study of blood T cell repertoires in COVID-19. Turning to the study itself: PBMCs, B-cell-depleted T cells, or T cells were the source of the cDNA or gDNA that made up the material.

This CDR3 comprises 16 residues. Germline CDR1 reads MNHNY; CDR2 reads SVGAGI (reference sequence). V dropped 11 bases and J dropped 1; count of bases not matched to a gene: 11. TCRdb keeps only in-frame clones here, not all; method: immunoSEQ multiplex PCR. In the table there are about 130,000 clones, around 83% of which are singletons. Categorization into cohorts depended on clinical history that participants reported. This TCR derives from a man aged 30-40 years who had recovered from COVID-19. The V call is TRBV6-6, the J call TRBJ1-3; 10 bases are shared with TRBD1. The sequenced material came from PBMCs or T cells enriched from blood (not recorded which). The chain's CDR3 is CAGGSGQGMSGNTIYF. The DNA of the CDR3 is TGTGCCGGGGGGTCGGGACAGGGGATGTCTGGAAACACCATATATTTT.